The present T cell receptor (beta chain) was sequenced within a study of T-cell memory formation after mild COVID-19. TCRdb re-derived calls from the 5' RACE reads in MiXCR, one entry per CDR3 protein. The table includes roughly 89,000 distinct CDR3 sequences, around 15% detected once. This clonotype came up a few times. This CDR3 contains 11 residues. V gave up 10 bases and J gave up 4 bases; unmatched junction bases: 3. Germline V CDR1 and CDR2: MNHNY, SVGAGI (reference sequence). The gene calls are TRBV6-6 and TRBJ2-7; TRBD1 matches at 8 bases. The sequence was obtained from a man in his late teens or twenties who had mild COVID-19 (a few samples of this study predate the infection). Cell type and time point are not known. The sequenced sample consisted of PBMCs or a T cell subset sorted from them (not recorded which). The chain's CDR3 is CAIRTGYEQYF. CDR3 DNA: TGTGCCATCCGGACAGGGTACGAGCAGTACTTC.